Listed below are T cell receptor beta chains from one sample, sequenced in a study of T cell repertoires in cytomegalovirus infection. MiXCR was run by TCRdb on the reads, yielding one entry per CDR3 protein. The top ten hold less than 3% of the sample, which has around 280,000 distinct CDR3 sequences, roughly a tenth seen once. The sequenced sample consisted of PBMCs. The receptors shown here come from a human donor in good health (CMV status not recorded). Some clones in this sample may be carry-over from other donors' samples. Both conserved end residues are part of each CDR3. A D gene is named only where the DNA matches it firmly. Size is omitted from some rows. Given values are once, few, many or a class for expanded clones.

>many|NA|TRBV6-6|TRBJ1-1
CASSYSRGLNTEAFF
TGTGCCAGCAGTTACTCGAGGGGGTTGAACACTGAAGCTTTCTTT
>few|NA|TRBV29-1|TRBJ2-3
CSVEGRADTQYF
TGCAGCGTTGAAGGCAGGGCCGATACGCAGTATTTT
>many|NA|TRBV7-2|TRBJ1-2
CASSLYPGFPGEDNYGYTF
TGTGCCAGCAGCTTATACCCTGGGTTCCCGGGAGAGGACAACTATGGCTACACCTTC
>many|TRBD1|TRBV7-2|TRBJ1-2
CASSEAGQGAIGYTF
TGTGCCAGCAGTGAAGCGGGACAGGGGGCCATTGGCTACACCTTC
>many|NA|TRBV10-3|TRBJ1-1
CAIRTANTEAFF
TGTGCCATCAGGACAGCAAACACTGAAGCTTTCTTT
>many|NA|TRBV28|TRBJ1-4
CASSLWSASGEKLFF
TGTGCCAGCAGTTTATGGTCAGCCTCCGGTGAAAAACTGTTTTTT
>many|TRBD2|TRBV4-1|TRBJ2-1
CASSQGTSGAPYNEQFF
TGCGCCAGCAGCCAAGGGACTAGCGGGGCCCCCTACAATGAGCAGTTCTTC
>few|NA|TRBV5-1|TRBJ2-6
CASSPGPKAGANVLTF
TGCGCCAGCAGCCCGGGACCGAAGGCTGGGGCCAACGTCCTGACTTTC
>many|NA|TRBV6-2/TRBV6-3|TRBJ1-5
CASRWRLNQPQHF
TGTGCCAGCCGATGGCGACTCAATCAGCCCCAGCATTTT
>many|TRBD1|TRBV6-2/TRBV6-3|TRBJ1-1
CASSYRQGVTEAFF
TGTGCCAGCAGTTACAGACAGGGGGTTACTGAAGCTTTCTTT
>many|TRBD1|TRBV20-1|TRBJ1-3
CSALGRQGFSGNTIYF
TGCAGTGCCCTTGGGAGACAGGGGTTCTCTGGAAACACCATATATTTT
>many|TRBD2|TRBV7-3|TRBJ2-1
CASSPPGGYNEQFF
TGTGCCAGCAGCCCCCCCGGGGGGTACAATGAGCAGTTCTTC
>many|TRBD1|TRBV7-7|TRBJ2-1
CASSSGQGANEQFF
TGTGCTAGCAGCTCGGGACAGGGGGCTAATGAGCAGTTCTTC
>many|NA|TRBV4-3|TRBJ2-2
CASSQEEGNTGELFF
TGCGCCAGCAGCCAAGAAGAGGGCAACACCGGGGAGCTGTTTTTT
>many|TRBD1|TRBV14|TRBJ1-6
CASSLGTGESVSPLHF
TGTGCCAGCAGCCTTGGGACAGGGGAATCGGTCTCACCCCTCCACTTT
>many|NA|TRBV7-9|TRBJ2-7
CASSPPDNYEQYF
TGTGCCAGCAGCCCTCCGGACAACTACGAGCAGTACTTC
>NA|TRBD1|TRBV25-1|TRBJ1-4
CASSDTGGQNEKLFF
TGTGCCAGCAGCGACACAGGGGGCCAGAATGAAAAACTGTTTTTT
>many|NA|TRBV9|TRBJ1-5
CASSVGTGGLQPQHF
TGTGCCAGCAGCGTCGGGACGGGAGGGCTTCAGCCCCAGCATTTT
>many|NA|TRBV7-2|TRBJ2-1
CASSRWSASSYNEQFF
TGTGCCAGCAGCCGATGGTCAGCCAGCTCCTACAATGAGCAGTTCTTC
>many|NA|TRBV12-3/TRBV12-4|TRBJ2-1
CASSPTLSLYNEQFF
TGTGCCAGCAGTCCGACCCTCAGTCTGTACAATGAGCAGTTCTTC
>many|NA|TRBV28|TRBJ1-2
CASSKQDLYGYTF
TGTGCCAGCAGTAAACAGGACCTCTATGGCTACACCTTC
>NA|TRBD1|TRBV5-1|TRBJ2-1
CASSQGQENNEQFF
TGCGCCAGCAGCCAAGGACAGGAAAACAATGAGCAGTTCTTC
>NA|TRBD2|TRBV15|TRBJ2-2
CATSSFPGTSGGANTGELFF
TGTGCCACCAGCAGCTTCCCCGGGACTAGCGGGGGGGCCAACACCGGGGAGCTGTTTTTT
>many|TRBD2|TRBV6-2/TRBV6-3|TRBJ2-5
CASSELRTSKETQYF
TGTGCCAGCAGCGAGCTCCGGACTAGTAAAGAGACCCAGTACTTC
>many|NA|TRBV7-7|TRBJ2-5
CASSEGLLETQYF
TGTGCTAGCAGCGAGGGCCTTTTAGAGACCCAGTACTTC
>NA|TRBD1|TRBV20-1|TRBJ1-2
CSARQGATGYTF
TGCAGTGCCCGACAGGGGGCGACCGGCTACACCTTC
>many|NA|TRBV6-1|TRBJ2-1
CASSEGRQGSREQFF
TGTGCCAGCAGTGAAGGTCGTCAGGGTAGTCGGGAGCAGTTCTTC
>many|NA|TRBV7-2|TRBJ2-4
CASSLTQGGNIQYF
TGTGCCAGCAGCTTAACGCAGGGGGGGAACATTCAGTACTTC
>many|TRBD2|TRBV7-2|TRBJ2-4
CASKSGGGLAKNIQYF
TGTGCCAGCAAGAGCGGGGGGGGCCTAGCCAAAAACATTCAGTACTTC
>NA|NA|TRBV29-1|TRBJ2-7
CSVRLGPYEQYF
TGCAGCGTCAGACTGGGCCCCTACGAGCAGTACTTC
>NA|NA|TRBV10-3|TRBJ2-5
CAISERGNQLQETQYF
TGTGCCATCAGTGAGCGAGGGAACCAACTCCAAGAGACCCAGTACTTC
>NA|TRBD2|TRBV12-3/TRBV12-4|TRBJ2-3
CAAGGSYTDTQYF
TGTGCCGCCGGCGGGAGCTACACAGATACGCAGTATTTT
>many|TRBD1|TRBV20-1|TRBJ1-1
CSAGPGQPGTEAFF
TGCAGTGCTGGGCCGGGACAGCCCGGGACTGAAGCTTTCTTT
>many|NA|TRBV19|TRBJ1-1
CASSISRAANTEAFF
TGTGCCAGTAGTATTTCCCGGGCCGCGAACACTGAAGCTTTCTTT
>many|NA|TRBV14|TRBJ2-3
CASSSFIGDTQYF
TGTGCCAGCAGCAGCTTCATCGGAGATACGCAGTATTTT
>NA|TRBD1|TRBV29-1|TRBJ2-5
CSARGLTLDRVETQYF
TGCAGCGCCAGGGGTCTTACTCTGGACAGGGTGGAGACCCAGTACTTC
>few|TRBD1|TRBV10-3|TRBJ2-7
CAISGQGVDEQYF
TGTGCCATCAGCGGACAGGGAGTTGATGAGCAGTACTTC
>many|TRBD1|TRBV15|TRBJ1-2
CATSRVQGAMGGYTF
TGTGCCACCAGCAGAGTCCAGGGGGCTATGGGTGGCTACACCTTC
>many|TRBD1|TRBV29-1|TRBJ2-7
CSAQGAYEQYF
TGCAGCGCGCAGGGGGCTTACGAGCAGTACTTC
>many|NA|TRBV7-2|TRBJ2-5
CASSPPPPETQYF
TGTGCCAGCAGCCCTCCTCCCCCAGAGACCCAGTACTTC
>many|TRBD1|TRBV28|TRBJ2-5
CASSLGGQGETETQYF
TGTGCCAGCAGTTTAGGAGGACAGGGGGAAACGGAGACCCAGTACTTC
>many|TRBD2|TRBV7-2|TRBJ2-5
CASSLTSGDRETQYF
TGTGCCAGCAGCTTGACTAGCGGGGATCGGGAGACCCAGTACTTC
>NA|TRBD2|TRBV6-5|TRBJ2-3
CACSYTLAGGGISTDTQYF
TGTGCCTGCAGTTACACATTAGCGGGGGGGGGGATTAGCACAGATACGCAGTATTTT
>NA|NA|TRBV2|TRBJ2-5
CASSAGIYQETQYF
TGTGCCAGCAGTGCTGGGATTTATCAAGAGACCCAGTACTTC
>NA|TRBD1|TRBV7-8|TRBJ1-2
CASSSTGAYGYTF
TGTGCCAGCAGCTCCACAGGGGCCTATGGCTACACCTTC
>NA|TRBD1|TRBV20-1|TRBJ2-7
CSARDPGTALIYEQYF
TGCAGTGCTAGAGATCCAGGGACAGCCCTCATCTACGAGCAGTACTTC
>many|NA|TRBV19|TRBJ2-3
CASSIEWGGLSRTDTQYF
TGTGCCAGTAGTATAGAGTGGGGGGGCCTTTCTCGCACAGATACGCAGTATTTT
>few|TRBD2|TRBV20-1|TRBJ2-5
CSASGGSETQYF
TGCAGTGCTAGCGGGGGGTCTGAGACCCAGTACTTC
>NA|TRBD2|TRBV14|TRBJ2-7
CASSQVKRGKLNEQYF
TGTGCCAGCAGCCAAGTCAAGCGGGGGAAGTTAAACGAGCAGTACTTC
>many|NA|TRBV7-2|TRBJ1-6
CASSQGSVNSPLHF
TGTGCCAGCAGCCAAGGCAGCGTTAATTCACCCCTCCACTTT